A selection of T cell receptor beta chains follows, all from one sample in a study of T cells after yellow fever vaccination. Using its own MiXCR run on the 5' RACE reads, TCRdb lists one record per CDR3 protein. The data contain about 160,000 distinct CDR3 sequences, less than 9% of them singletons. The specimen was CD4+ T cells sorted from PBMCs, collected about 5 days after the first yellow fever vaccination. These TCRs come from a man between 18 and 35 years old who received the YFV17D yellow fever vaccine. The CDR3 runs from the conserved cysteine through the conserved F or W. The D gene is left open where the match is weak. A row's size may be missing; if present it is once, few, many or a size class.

cdr3_aa: CASSPYRGTNEQFF; cdr3_nt: TGTGCCAGCAGCCCATATAGGGGTACGAATGAGCAGTTCTTC; v_call: TRBV7-2; clone_size: few; j_call: TRBJ2-1; d_call: .
cdr3_aa: CASSLLGGGSGYTF; cdr3_nt: TGTGCCAGCAGTTTGCTGGGAGGTGGATCTGGCTACACCTTC; v_call: TRBV12-3/TRBV12-4; clone_size: few; j_call: TRBJ1-2; d_call: .
cdr3_aa: CASSWAPGTGNGYTF; cdr3_nt: TGTGCCAGCAGCTGGGCCCCCGGGACAGGGAATGGCTACACCTTC; v_call: TRBV7-2; clone_size: many; j_call: TRBJ1-2; d_call: TRBD1
cdr3_aa: CASSAQGFGQPQHF; cdr3_nt: TGTGCCAGCAGCGCTCAGGGTTTCGGTCAGCCCCAGCATTTT; v_call: TRBV9; clone_size: many; j_call: TRBJ1-5; d_call: .
cdr3_aa: CAISDSERGVRGNEQFF; cdr3_nt: TGTGCCATCAGTGATTCGGAGCGGGGAGTGCGGGGCAATGAGCAGTTCTTC; v_call: TRBV10-3; clone_size: many; j_call: TRBJ2-1; d_call: TRBD2
cdr3_aa: CASSRTRGSTGELFF; cdr3_nt: TGTGCCAGCAGCCGCACCAGGGGGAGCACCGGGGAGCTGTTTTTT; v_call: TRBV7-2; clone_size: few; j_call: TRBJ2-2; d_call: TRBD1
cdr3_aa: CASSLRLRGVSSYNEQFF; cdr3_nt: TGTGCCAGCAGTTTGAGGTTGCGCGGGGTTAGCTCCTACAATGAGCAGTTCTTC; v_call: TRBV12-3/TRBV12-4; clone_size: .; j_call: TRBJ2-1; d_call: .
cdr3_aa: CASSLPLTGIQETQYF; cdr3_nt: TGCGCCAGCAGCTTGCCCCTTACAGGGATCCAAGAGACCCAGTACTTC; v_call: TRBV5-1; clone_size: few; j_call: TRBJ2-5; d_call: .
cdr3_aa: CSVDMSDTQYF; cdr3_nt: TGCAGCGTTGATATGTCAGATACGCAGTATTTT; v_call: TRBV29-1; clone_size: many; j_call: TRBJ2-3; d_call: .
cdr3_aa: CASSQVLGLRAGELFF; cdr3_nt: TGTGCCAGCAGCCAAGTACTGGGCCTACGGGCCGGGGAGCTGTTTTTT; v_call: TRBV4-2; clone_size: many; j_call: TRBJ2-2; d_call: .
cdr3_aa: CASSARSGGRDTQYF; cdr3_nt: TGTGCCAGCAGCGCCCGTAGCGGGGGGAGGGATACGCAGTATTTT; v_call: TRBV7-2; clone_size: many; j_call: TRBJ2-3; d_call: TRBD2
cdr3_aa: CASSKQDTGELFF; cdr3_nt: TGTGCCAGCAGTAAACAGGACACCGGGGAGCTGTTTTTT; v_call: TRBV11-3; clone_size: few; j_call: TRBJ2-2; d_call: .
cdr3_aa: CASSPADNEQFF; cdr3_nt: TGTGCCAGCAGTCCCGCTGACAATGAGCAGTTCTTC; v_call: TRBV6-6; clone_size: many; j_call: TRBJ2-1; d_call: .
cdr3_aa: CASSPPGLKQFF; cdr3_nt: TGTGCCAGCAGTCCACCGGGACTTAAGCAGTTCTTC; v_call: TRBV2; clone_size: few; j_call: TRBJ2-1; d_call: .
cdr3_aa: CASSQLEAGGSDTQYF; cdr3_nt: TGTGCCAGCAGCCAATTGGAAGCGGGGGGTTCAGATACGCAGTATTTT; v_call: TRBV4-2; clone_size: many; j_call: TRBJ2-3; d_call: TRBD2